This is a list of T cell receptor beta chains from one sample in a study of OX40 agonist ivuxolimab in advanced cancers. Measured with immunoSEQ multiplex PCR; TCRdb has only the in-frame clones, and not every one. The table records 70,000 to 100,000 clones, around 84% of them present only once. Here the sequenced sample was CD4+ or CD8+ T cells sorted from blood, taken in a trial of the OX40 agonist ivuxolimab. The receptor set was obtained from an adult with an advanced solid tumor such as melanoma, head and neck, liver or kidney cancer. CDR3s include the opening cysteine and the closing phenylalanine or tryptophan. D genes are given only for firm matches. Expanded clones are given a class, and other clones once, few, many or no size at all.

CASSSADGTDTQYF TGTGCCAGCAGTTCGGCGGACGGCACAGATACGCAGTATTTT TRBV6-6 - TRBJ2-3 -
CASSAGQDGDNEQFF TGTGCCAGCAGCGCGGGACAGGATGGGGACAATGAGCAGTTCTTC TRBV5-6 TRBD1 TRBJ2-1 -
CASSPRGQGGVYTF TGTGCCAGCTCACCTCGCGGACAGGGCGGGGTCTACACCTTC TRBV18 TRBD1 TRBJ1-2 -
CASSELGAGSGNTIYF TGTGCCAGCAGTGAGCTTGGGGCCGGATCTGGAAACACCATATATTTT TRBV6-1 - TRBJ1-3 -
CASRTGSGKLFF TGTGCCAGCAGAACGGGATCTGGAAAACTGTTTTTT TRBV28 - TRBJ1-4 once
CASRTQGGRDTEAFF TGTGCCAGCAGAACTCAGGGGGGAAGGGACACTGAAGCTTTCTTT TRBV7-8 TRBD1 TRBJ1-1 -
CASSPPGSGNTEAFF TGTGCCAGCAGTCCCCCGGGATCTGGTAACACTGAAGCTTTCTTT TRBV6-5 - TRBJ1-1 -
CASSRPGTGRTGNTIYF TGTGCCAGCAGCCGTCCCGGGACAGGGAGAACTGGCAACACCATATATTTT TRBV28 TRBD1 TRBJ1-3 -
CASSPVSDEKLFF TGTGCCAGCTCACCGGTTTCTGATGAAAAACTGTTTTTT TRBV18 - TRBJ1-4 -
CASKGGVGYNEQFF TGTGCCAGCAAAGGGGGAGTGGGGTACAATGAGCAGTTCTTC TRBV2 - TRBJ2-1 -
CASSQTGNTIYF TGTGCCAGCAGTCAGACTGGAAACACCATATATTTT TRBV6-5 - TRBJ1-3 -
CASSEFRVGGEAFF TGTGCCAGCAGTGAATTTAGGGTTGGGGGGGAAGCTTTCTTT TRBV6-1 - TRBJ1-1 -
CASSLGTVSNEKLFF TGTGCCAGCAGCTTGGGGACTGTTAGTAATGAAAAACTGTTTTTT TRBV5-4 - TRBJ1-4 -
CASSGRGPDGELFF TGCGCCAGCAGCGGCCGGGGACCCGACGGGGAGCTGTTTTTT TRBV5-1 - TRBJ2-2 -
CASSPPSGPPYEQYF TGTGCCAGCTCACCACCATCGGGGCCTCCCTACGAGCAGTACTTC TRBV18 - TRBJ2-7 -
CASSQEGRAGYNEQFF TGCGCCAGCAGCCAAGAGGGGAGGGCAGGGTACAATGAGCAGTTCTTC TRBV4-3 TRBD2 TRBJ2-1 -
CSVWGQGESEAFF TGCAGCGTTTGGGGACAGGGTGAGTCTGAAGCTTTCTTT TRBV29-1 TRBD1 TRBJ1-1 -
CASGPDSNQPQHF TGTGCCAGCGGACCGGATAGCAATCAGCCCCAGCATTTT TRBV28 - TRBJ1-5 -
CASSSYLVHSNQPQHF TGTGCCAGCAGTTCGTACTTGGTTCATAGCAATCAGCCCCAGCATTTT TRBV28 - TRBJ1-5 -
CASSYSNPVGELFF TGTGCCAGCAGTTACTCAAACCCAGTCGGGGAGCTGTTTTTT TRBV6-6 - TRBJ2-2 -
CASSLDSRGAAYNEQFF TGTGCCAGCAGCTTGGATTCGCGGGGGGCAGCCTACAATGAGCAGTTCTTC TRBV5-4 TRBD2 TRBJ2-1 once
CASRPGAGAGPQHF TGTGCCAGCAGGCCGGGGGCCGGGGCTGGGCCCCAGCATTTT TRBV27 - TRBJ1-5 -
CASSLEGLGQPQHF TGTGCCAGCAGCTTAGAAGGGTTGGGGCAGCCCCAGCATTTT TRBV7-2 - TRBJ1-5 -
CASRAWRLTGELFF TGTGCCAGCAGGGCTTGGAGACTGACCGGGGAGCTGTTTTTT TRBV6-5 - TRBJ2-2 -
CAISESGGLETEAFF TGTGCCATCAGTGAGTCCGGGGGGCTGGAGACTGAAGCTTTCTTT TRBV10-3 - TRBJ1-1 few
CASSSRRPNEYF TGTGCCAGCAGTTCCCGCAGGCCTAACGAGTACTTC TRBV28 - TRBJ2-5 -
CASSFEQGAEGGGYTF TGTGCCAGCAGCTTCGAACAGGGGGCAGAAGGTGGTGGCTACACCTTC TRBV5-6 TRBD1 TRBJ1-2 -
CASSHGQDYGYTF TGTGCCAGCAGCCACGGACAAGACTATGGCTACACCTTC TRBV14 - TRBJ1-2 -
CASSPMGSGSGNTIYF TGTGCCAGCTCACCCATGGGGTCGGGCTCTGGAAACACCATATATTTT TRBV18 - TRBJ1-3 -
CASSTSGTSYPGQETQYF TGTGCCAGCAGCACCTCCGGGACTAGCTATCCAGGCCAAGAGACCCAGTACTTC TRBV7-2 TRBD2 TRBJ2-5 -
CAISAGVPTDTQYF TGTGCCATCAGTGCGGGGGTTCCCACAGATACGCAGTATTTT TRBV10-3 - TRBJ2-3 -
CASSLVQFPKNIQYF TGTGCCAGCAGCTTAGTACAGTTCCCAAAAAACATTCAGTACTTC TRBV7-9 - TRBJ2-4 -
CASSQERLDYEQYF TGTGCCAGCAGCCAAGAGAGACTGGACTACGAGCAGTACTTC TRBV4-2 - TRBJ2-7 -
CASSTPAGGPYEQYF TGTGCCAGCAGTACCCCGGCGGGGGGTCCCTACGAGCAGTACTTC TRBV28 TRBD2 TRBJ2-7 few
CASSEMGGRETQYF TGTGCCAGCAGTGAAATGGGGGGGCGAGAGACCCAGTACTTC TRBV2 - TRBJ2-5 -
CASSFGKSNQPQHF TGTGCCAGCAGCTTTGGGAAGTCCAATCAGCCCCAGCATTTT TRBV5-6 - TRBJ1-5 -
CASSEGQGSEKLFF TGCGCCAGCAGCGAGGGACAGGGGAGTGAAAAACTGTTTTTT TRBV5-1 TRBD1 TRBJ1-4 -
CASSLLGAGNEKLFF TGTGCCAGCAGCTTGCTCGGGGCCGGGAATGAAAAACTGTTTTTT TRBV5-4 - TRBJ1-4 -
CASSLVSGLPFGDSPLHF TGTGCCAGCAGCTTGGTGTCGGGCTTACCCTTCGGGGATTCACCCCTCCACTTT TRBV11-1 - TRBJ1-6 -
CASSRGSLTTNEKLFF TGCGCCAGCAGTCGAGGCAGTCTGACAACTAATGAAAAACTGTTTTTT TRBV23-1 - TRBJ1-4 -
CASSHSHLSGQGVDEQFF TGTGCCAGCAGCCATTCTCACCTTTCGGGACAGGGGGTGGATGAGCAGTTCTTC TRBV7-8 TRBD1 TRBJ2-1 once
CASRKDVSPSGYTF TGTGCCAGCAGGAAGGACGTTTCGCCCTCGGGCTACACCTTC TRBV6-5 - TRBJ1-2 -
CASSVDGYGGELFF TGTGCCAGCAGCGTAGACGGGTACGGCGGGGAGCTGTTTTTT TRBV9 - TRBJ2-2 -
CASSYVGGEPQHF TGTGCCAGCAGTTACGTGGGTGGAGAGCCCCAGCATTTT TRBV6-6 - TRBJ1-5 -
CASSQVDMGLAAYNEQFF TGCGCCAGCAGCCAAGTTGATATGGGATTAGCGGCCTACAATGAGCAGTTCTTC TRBV4-1 - TRBJ2-1 -
CASSLGGMQYF TGTGCCAGCAGCTTGGGGGGGATGCAGTATTTT TRBV11-2 TRBD2 TRBJ2-3 -
CASSSPSGTSDADTQYF TGTGCCAGCAGTTCCCCCTCCGGGACTAGCGATGCAGATACGCAGTATTTT TRBV28 TRBD2 TRBJ2-3 -
CASSAEGTGYGELFF TGTGCCAGCAGTGCAGAGGGGACAGGGTATGGGGAGCTGTTTTTT TRBV6-1 TRBD1 TRBJ2-2 -